Listed below are T cell receptor beta chains from one sample, sequenced in a study of naive and memory T cell subsets. MiXCR, applied by TCRdb to the UMI-ligation and nested PCR reads, yields one record per CDR3 protein. This table has over 110,000 distinct CDR3 sequences, roughly a fifth appearing once. Sequencing input: naive CD8+ T cells from blood. Receptors were obtained from a human donor in good health. The CDR3 runs from the conserved cysteine through the conserved F or W. The D gene is left open where the match is weak. The size of a clone is reported for some rows only, either as once, few or many, or as a class for expanded clones.

V gene: TRBV19
J gene: TRBJ2-1
clone size: few
D gene: TRBD2
CDR3 DNA: TGTGCCAGTCGGACTAGCACTGATTACAATGAGCAGTTCTTC
CDR3 protein: CASRTSTDYNEQFF

V gene: TRBV6-2/TRBV6-3
J gene: TRBJ1-5
clone size: few
D gene: .
CDR3 DNA: TGTGCCAGCAGTTACATCGGAGGCCCCGATCAGCCCCAGCATTTT
CDR3 protein: CASSYIGGPDQPQHF

V gene: TRBV27
J gene: TRBJ2-7
clone size: .
D gene: .
CDR3 DNA: TGTGCCAGCAAGGCACTAGTAAGAAACAGGGTTTACGAGCAGTACTTC
CDR3 protein: CASKALVRNRVYEQYF

V gene: TRBV7-6
J gene: TRBJ2-3
clone size: few
D gene: .
CDR3 DNA: TGTGCCAGCAGCCCCCGTGTGGCAGATACGCAGTATTTT
CDR3 protein: CASSPRVADTQYF

V gene: TRBV28
J gene: TRBJ2-5
clone size: .
D gene: .
CDR3 DNA: TGTGCCAGCGGCCGGTTTGAGCCCCCCCAAGAGTTCGAGACCCAGTACTTC
CDR3 protein: CASGRFEPPQEFETQYF

V gene: TRBV5-1
J gene: TRBJ1-1
clone size: .
D gene: TRBD1
CDR3 DNA: TGCGCCAGCAGCGAAACCGGGACAGCGGCTTTCTTT
CDR3 protein: CASSETGTAAFF

V gene: TRBV5-1
J gene: TRBJ2-5
clone size: many
D gene: TRBD2
CDR3 DNA: TGCGCCAGCAGCTTGGGGCTAGCGGGAGGGCCGGTCCAAGAGACCCAGTACTTC
CDR3 protein: CASSLGLAGGPVQETQYF

V gene: TRBV12-3/TRBV12-4
J gene: TRBJ2-2
clone size: .
D gene: .
CDR3 DNA: TGTGCCAGCAGTTCTCCCGGGGAGCTGTTTTTT
CDR3 protein: CASSSPGELFF

V gene: TRBV20-1
J gene: TRBJ1-2
clone size: few
D gene: .
CDR3 DNA: TGCAGTGTAGAGGGCTCAGAAACCTATGGCTACACCTTC
CDR3 protein: CSVEGSETYGYTF

V gene: TRBV2
J gene: TRBJ2-7
clone size: .
D gene: .
CDR3 DNA: TGTGCCAGCAGCCAACCCGGGCAGCTCTACGAGCAGTACTTC
CDR3 protein: CASSQPGQLYEQYF

V gene: TRBV28
J gene: TRBJ2-7
clone size: .
D gene: .
CDR3 DNA: TGTGCCAGCACCCCCTACCGGGGCTGGACCCTCTACGAGCAGTACTTC
CDR3 protein: CASTPYRGWTLYEQYF

V gene: TRBV29-1
J gene: TRBJ2-1
clone size: few
D gene: .
CDR3 DNA: TGCAGCGTCATGGGCCCGTACAATGAGCAGTTCTTC
CDR3 protein: CSVMGPYNEQFF

V gene: TRBV4-3
J gene: TRBJ2-5
clone size: few
D gene: TRBD2
CDR3 DNA: TGCGCCAGCAGCCAATACAGTAGCGGGAGCCAAGAGACCCAGTACTTC
CDR3 protein: CASSQYSSGSQETQYF

V gene: TRBV29-1
J gene: TRBJ2-1
clone size: few
D gene: TRBD2
CDR3 DNA: TGCAGCGTTACGGGTCTTGGTGGGAGGGCCTTGAATGAGCAGTTCTTC
CDR3 protein: CSVTGLGGRALNEQFF

V gene: TRBV10-3
J gene: TRBJ2-3
clone size: few
D gene: TRBD1
CDR3 DNA: TGTGCCATCAGTGCGACAGGGGAAGCAGATACGCAGTATTTT
CDR3 protein: CAISATGEADTQYF

V gene: TRBV11-2
J gene: TRBJ2-3
clone size: few
D gene: .
CDR3 DNA: TGTGCCAGCAGCCTTGACATGGGGGCCAGCACAGATACGCAGTATTTT
CDR3 protein: CASSLDMGASTDTQYF

V gene: TRBV27
J gene: TRBJ2-2
clone size: .
D gene: .
CDR3 DNA: TGTGCCAGCAGTATAGCCCCAACAGGGTGGGGGACCGGGGAGCTGTTTTTT
CDR3 protein: CASSIAPTGWGTGELFF

V gene: TRBV29-1
J gene: TRBJ2-7
clone size: .
D gene: TRBD1
CDR3 DNA: TGCAGCGTTGAAGCTAGGGGACAGGTGTCCTACGAGCAGTACTTC
CDR3 protein: CSVEARGQVSYEQYF

V gene: TRBV12-3/TRBV12-4
J gene: TRBJ2-5
clone size: few
D gene: .
CDR3 DNA: TGTGCCAGCAGTTTAGAACAAGAGACCCAGTACTTC
CDR3 protein: CASSLEQETQYF

V gene: TRBV9
J gene: TRBJ2-7
clone size: .
D gene: TRBD1
CDR3 DNA: TGTGCCAGCACCCCGGGACAGGCTGGCGAGCAGTACTTC
CDR3 protein: CASTPGQAGEQYF

V gene: TRBV9
J gene: TRBJ2-1
clone size: .
D gene: TRBD1
CDR3 DNA: TGTGCCAGCAGCGATTTAACAGGGGGCAATGAGCAGTTCTTC
CDR3 protein: CASSDLTGGNEQFF

V gene: TRBV3-1
J gene: TRBJ2-7
clone size: few
D gene: .
CDR3 DNA: TGTGCCAGCAGCGGGGACGCAAATCCAACCTACGAGCAGTACTTC
CDR3 protein: CASSGDANPTYEQYF